The 13 T cell receptor beta chains reported below all come from one sample, sequenced in a study of blood T cell repertoires in COVID-19. The method was immunoSEQ multiplex PCR; TCRdb's version includes in-frame clones alone and lacks a portion of them. Of 200,000 to 250,000 clones listed, about nine tenths are singletons. Sequencing input: peripheral blood. The receptors stem from a man aged 60 to 75 who had recovered from COVID-19.

V gene TRBV9 combines with J gene TRBJ2-7, with 10 bases lining up with TRBD1. V lost 4 bases to trimming and J lost 4 bases; unmatched junction nucleotides: 8. Germline V gene sequence: CDR1 SGDLS, CDR2 YYNGEE. The CDR3 loop spans 15 amino acids. The CDR3: CASSSHPGQGYEQYF. CDR3 in DNA: TGTGCCAGCAGCAGCCATCCGGGACAGGGGTACGAGCAGTACTTC.

Worth noting for this clone: This CDR3 is also generated by other DNA sequences in the sample. The chain has TRBV27 and TRBJ2-2; 7 nucleotides align to TRBD1. Germline lookup yields CDR1 MNHEY and CDR2 SMNVEV (reference sequence). With 3 bases clipped from V and 3 bases from J, the junction kept 4 bases outside the gene matches. There are 15 residues in the CDR3. The CDR3 region is CASSFGDRYTGELFF. The CDR3 nucleotides are TGTGCCAGCAGTTTCGGGGACAGATACACCGGGGAGCTGTTTTTT.

DNA of the CDR3: TGTGCCAGCAGCTTTACGAGGTGGGGCGGCGGTGCCTACGAGCAGTACTTC. This codes for CASSFTRWGGGAYEQYF. The V gene is TRBV5-4, the J gene TRBJ2-7, with D perhaps matching TRBD1 (5 bases). CDR1 is SGHNT and CDR2 is YYREEE in the germline V gene (reference sequence). With 2 bases removed from V and 2 bases from J, the gap between germline ends came to 20 bases. The CDR3 is 17 amino acids.

The chain couples TRBV27 to TRBJ2-3; TRBD1 matches at 10 bases. V gave up 5 bases and J gave up 7 bases; unmatched junction bases: 9. Germline loops: CDR1 MNHEY, CDR2 SMNVEV (reference sequence). The CDR3 spans 15 residues. The CDR3 nucleotides read TGTGCCAGCAGTAGCCGGGACAGGGGACGCAATACGCAGTATTTT. This sequence encodes CASSSRDRGRNTQYF.

V usage is TRBV19 and J usage is TRBJ1-2; possibly TRBD1 for D (6 bases). CDR3 length: 13 residues. Germline V gene lookup returns CDR1 LNHDA and CDR2 SQIVND (reference sequence). V was trimmed by 6 bases and J by 8 bases, leaving 16 bases between them. The CDR3 nucleotides are TGTGCCAGTAGCCTCAGGGGCTCAGGGGGCTACACCTTC. Residues: CASSLRGSGGYTF.

V and J are TRBV2 and TRBJ1-1, with D perhaps TRBD1 (6 bases). The CDR3 is made up of 14 amino acids. Trimming left V 7 bases short and J 0 bases short, with 12 bases between. Per the germline V gene, CDR1 is SNHLY and CDR2 is FYNNEI. The CDR3 here is CASKRGGLNTEAFF. As DNA, the CDR3 is TGTGCCAGCAAGAGGGGGGGCCTGAACACTGAAGCTTTCTTT.

The V call is TRBV7-9, the J call TRBJ2-7; 7 nucleotides align to TRBD1. Germline values: CDR1 SEHNR, CDR2 FQNEAQ (reference sequence). V shed 1 base and J 5 bases; nucleotides not matched to a gene: 5. This CDR3 contains 14 residues. The CDR3 DNA follows: TGTGCCAGCAGCTTAGAACAGGGGCCGGACGAGCAGTACTTC. Translation gives CASSLEQGPDEQYF.

The V call is TRBV6-5, the J call TRBJ2-1, with a tentative D call TRBD2 (6 bases). V lost 4 bases to trimming and J lost 3 bases, with 16 bases between them. Germline CDR1 MNHEY, CDR2 SVGAGI. CDR3 size: 16 residues. The CDR3 sequence: CASSSRAEGFYNEQFF. CDR3 DNA sequence: TGTGCCAGCAGTTCCCGAGCGGAGGGCTTCTACAATGAGCAGTTCTTC.

This chain uses TRBV15 with TRBJ2-1, with D possibly TRBD1 on 5 matching bases. The CDR3 loop spans 13 amino acids. V gave up 1 base and J gave up 7 bases, with 8 bases separating them. Germline CDR1 is LNHNV and CDR2 is YYDKDF (reference sequence). CDR3 in DNA: TGTGCCACCAGCAGAGGGGGCGTAAATGAGCAGTTCTTC. Encoded protein: CATSRGGVNEQFF.

The rearrangement links TRBV11-3 to TRBJ2-7; 11 bases align to TRBD2. The CDR3 has 15 residues. Trimming took 3 bases from V and 3 from J; bases not matched to a gene: 4. Germline CDR1 is SGHNT and CDR2 is YENEEA. CDR3 bases: TGTGCCAGCAGCTTCGCTAGCGGGGGGATCTACGAGCAGTACTTC. It codes for CASSFASGGIYEQYF. The complete variable domain, with remaining parts taken from reference TRBV11-3 and TRBJ2-7, reads EAGVVQSPRYKIIEKKQPVAFWCNPISGHNTLYWYLQNLGQGPELLIRYENEEAVDDSQLPKDRFSAERLKGVDSTLKIQPAELGDSAVYLCASSFASGGIYEQYFGPGTRLTVT.

The chain carries TRBV3-1 (or the pseudogene TRBV3-2) and TRBJ2-7; D is ambiguous. The CDR3 has 14 residues. The germline V and J ends were trimmed by 1 base and 0 bases, with 7 bases remaining between them. Looked up from germline, CDR1 is LGHDT and CDR2 is YNNKEL (reference sequence). CDR3: CASSQGYSSYEQYF. The CDR3 DNA reads as TGTGCCAGCAGCCAAGGTTACAGCTCCTACGAGCAGTACTTC.

The J gene is TRBJ1-1, the V gene TRBV7-3, with 10 bases that match TRBD1. Germline values: CDR1 SGHTA, CDR2 FQGTGA. The ends lost 5 bases at V and 10 bases at J; junction bases unmatched: 7. This CDR3 contains 13 residues. Here the CDR3 DNA reads TGTGCCAGCAGCACGGGACAGGGGACCGCAGCTTTCTTT. It specifies CASSTGQGTAAFF.

This clone was counted between two and nine times. The gene calls are TRBV7-2 and TRBJ2-1, with 10 bases matching TRBD2. Germline values: CDR1 SGHTA, CDR2 FQGNSA. This CDR3 is built from 16 residues. Trimming took 2 bases from V and 3 from J; bases not matched to a gene: 4. CDR3 residues: CASSLRKRGGYNEQFF. In DNA form, the CDR3 reads TGTGCCAGCAGCTTAAGGAAGCGGGGGGGCTACAATGAGCAGTTCTTC.